This T cell receptor beta chain appears in the sequencing data of a study of blood T cell repertoires in COVID-19. Unmatched junction bases numbered 3, after V lost 0 bases and J lost 4 bases. CDR3 length: 15 residues. Germline CDR1 SGDLS, CDR2 YYNGEE. Authors' processing steps: Reference gene primer amplification in the assay estimated nucleated cell counts. Only in-frame clones appear in the TCRdb table, and some are missing; sequencing was by immunoSEQ multiplex PCR. V and J calls and clone size come straight from that table; D and trimming were deduced from the DNA. This table has around 200,000 clones, approximately 87% appearing once.

The clonotype was recovered from a woman aged 55-70 years with COVID-19, enrolled during active disease. The chain carries TRBV9 and TRBJ2-7, with 11 bases fitting TRBD1. The sample was peripheral blood. The CDR3 is CASSVDGTGGYEQYF. The CDR3, as DNA: TGTGCCAGCAGCGTAGACGGGACAGGGGGATACGAGCAGTACTTC. Complete variable domain (other parts from reference TRBV9 and TRBJ2-7): DSGVTQTPKHLITATGQRVTLRCSPRSGDLSVYWYQQSLDQGLQFLIQYYNGEERAKGNILERFSAQQFPDLHSELNLSSLELGDSALYFCASSVDGTGGYEQYFGPGTRLTVT.